Presented here are 7 T cell receptor beta chains from one specimen sequenced in a study of blood T cell repertoires in COVID-19. Using immunoSEQ multiplex PCR, the repertoire was profiled, and TCRdb retains in-frame clones only, with some absent. The sample includes approximately 40,000 clones, over 75% of them seen just once. Sequenced sample: peripheral blood. Receptors were obtained from a man older than 75 with active or convalescent COVID-19.

The chain has TRBV7-8 and TRBJ1-1; a possible D gene is TRBD1 (6 bases). Germline V CDR1 and CDR2: SGHVS, FQNEAQ. The CDR3 spans 15 residues. V was cut by 3 bases and J by 4 bases, with 15 bases left in between. Here the CDR3 reads CASSLATGLGTEAFF. The DNA of the CDR3 is TGTGCCAGCAGCTTGGCTACAGGGCTTGGCACTGAAGCTTTCTTT.

The rearrangement uses TRBV4-3 and TRBJ2-1; D perhaps matches TRBD1 (6 bases). The CDR3 loop spans 17 amino acids. V shed 0 bases and J shed 4 bases, with 16 bases lying between them. Germline-derived CDR1 and CDR2 are LGHNA and YSLEER. CDR3 bases: TGCGCCAGCAGCCAAGATCGGGCCAGGGGCGTATACAATGAGCAGTTCTTC. Translation gives CASSQDRARGVYNEQFF.

The chain carries TRBV28 and TRBJ1-2; 11 bases line up with TRBD1. The CDR3 sequence is 14 residues long. Germline loops: CDR1 MDHEN, CDR2 SYDVKM. J lost 4 bases, V lost 6 bases, and 4 bases had no gene match. In DNA, the CDR3 is TGTGCCAGCAGAGGACAGGGGGCGGCCTATGGCTACACCTTC. Its translation is CASRGQGAAYGYTF.

The chain carries TRBV9 and TRBJ1-1; D may be TRBD1 (5 bases). Trimming left V 7 bases short and J 1 base short, with 17 bases between. The length of the CDR3 is 15 residues. CDR1 and CDR2 (germline): SGDLS, YYNGEE. In DNA, the CDR3 is TGTGCCAGCCACCCGGGACTCACACCGAACACTGAAGCTTTCTTT. It specifies CASHPGLTPNTEAFF.

This clone has more than one count but fewer than ten. The chain recombines TRBV3-1 (or the pseudogene TRBV3-2) with TRBJ2-7, with 10 bases that match TRBD2. Germline V gives CDR1 LGHDT, CDR2 YNNKEL (reference sequence). V was clipped by 4 bases and J by 2 bases; unmatched bases: 2. This CDR3 has 14 residues. DNA for the CDR3: TGTGCCAGCAGCCTAGCGGGAGGCCCCTACGAGCAGTACTTC. Its protein product is CASSLAGGPYEQYF.

This chain's CDR3 is CASSTRGQGATQETQYF. CDR3 nucleotide sequence: TGTGCCAGTAGTACCCGGGGGCAGGGGGCCACCCAAGAGACCCAGTACTTC. The chain uses TRBV19 and TRBJ2-5; TRBD1 agrees at 8 bases. The CDR3 totals 17 residues. CDR1 and CDR2 (germline): LNHDA, SQIVND (reference sequence). Trimming cost V 4 bases and J 1 base; bases outside gene matches: 11.

The chain is built from TRBV5-1 and TRBJ1-1, with 10 bases fitting TRBD1. V trimming: 1 base; J trimming: 3 bases; junction bases outside the gene matches: 12. Per the germline V gene, CDR1 is SGHRS and CDR2 is YFSETQ. The CDR3 has 18 residues. The CDR3 coding sequence is TGCGCCAGCAGCTTGCGTCCGGGACAGGGGATGGGGGACACTGAAGCTTTCTTT. This sequence encodes CASSLRPGQGMGDTEAFF.